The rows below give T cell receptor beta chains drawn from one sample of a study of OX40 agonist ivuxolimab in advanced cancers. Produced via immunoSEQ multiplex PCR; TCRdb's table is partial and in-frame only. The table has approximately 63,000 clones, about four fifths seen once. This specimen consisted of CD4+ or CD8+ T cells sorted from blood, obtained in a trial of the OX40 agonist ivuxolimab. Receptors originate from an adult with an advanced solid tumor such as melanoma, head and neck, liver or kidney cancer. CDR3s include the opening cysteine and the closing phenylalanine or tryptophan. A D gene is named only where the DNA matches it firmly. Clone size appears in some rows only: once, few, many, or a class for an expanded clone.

cdr3_nt: TGTGCCAGTAGTTTGGCGGGACAGGGGGCCGGGGAGCTGTTTTTT
cdr3_aa: CASSLAGQGAGELFF
v_call: TRBV19
clone_size: few
j_call: TRBJ2-2
d_call: TRBD1

cdr3_nt: TGTGCCAGTAGTGTGACAGGGATTGGAAATGAAAAACTGTTTTTT
cdr3_aa: CASSVTGIGNEKLFF
v_call: TRBV19
clone_size: NA
j_call: TRBJ1-4
d_call: TRBD1

cdr3_nt: TGTGCCAGCAGTTACGGGTCCTATGGGGAGCAGTACTTC
cdr3_aa: CASSYGSYGEQYF
v_call: TRBV6-6
clone_size: NA
j_call: TRBJ2-7
d_call: NA

cdr3_nt: TGTGCCAGCAGCTCATCAATCTATGAGCAGTTCTTC
cdr3_aa: CASSSSIYEQFF
v_call: TRBV7-9
clone_size: NA
j_call: TRBJ2-1
d_call: NA

cdr3_nt: TGTGCCAGCAGCAGGGACAGGGGCAATGAGCAGTTCTTC
cdr3_aa: CASSRDRGNEQFF
v_call: TRBV7-7
clone_size: NA
j_call: TRBJ2-1
d_call: TRBD1

cdr3_nt: TGTGCCAGCAGCTTGGTCGGAGCGGGAGGGGACACAGATACGCAGTATTTT
cdr3_aa: CASSLVGAGGDTDTQYF
v_call: TRBV5-6
clone_size: NA
j_call: TRBJ2-3
d_call: TRBD2

cdr3_nt: TGTGCCAGTACCCCCCCCATACCTAACTATGGCTACACCTTC
cdr3_aa: CASTPPIPNYGYTF
v_call: TRBV19
clone_size: NA
j_call: TRBJ1-2
d_call: NA

cdr3_nt: TGTGCCAGTAGTATAGAAAGGGGGCTGACCGGGGAGCTGTTTTTT
cdr3_aa: CASSIERGLTGELFF
v_call: TRBV19
clone_size: NA
j_call: TRBJ2-2
d_call: TRBD1

cdr3_nt: TGTGCCAGCAGCTCAAACCCCACCTCGGGAGAGCAGTACTTC
cdr3_aa: CASSSNPTSGEQYF
v_call: TRBV7-3
clone_size: NA
j_call: TRBJ2-5
d_call: NA

cdr3_nt: TGTGCCAGCAGCCCGCCCCGCGGGAAAGCCGGGGAGCTGTTTTTT
cdr3_aa: CASSPPRGKAGELFF
v_call: TRBV9
clone_size: NA
j_call: TRBJ2-2
d_call: NA

cdr3_nt: TGTGCCAGCAGCTTAGGGGCCAATCAGCCCCAGCATTTT
cdr3_aa: CASSLGANQPQHF
v_call: TRBV7-9
clone_size: NA
j_call: TRBJ1-5
d_call: NA

cdr3_nt: TGCGCCAGCAGCCCCGGGACAGGTTGGATGAACACTGAAGCTTTCTTT
cdr3_aa: CASSPGTGWMNTEAFF
v_call: TRBV5-1
clone_size: few
j_call: TRBJ1-1
d_call: TRBD1

cdr3_nt: TGCGCCAGCAGCCAATCTGCGGGAGGCTTCACAGATACGCAGTATTTT
cdr3_aa: CASSQSAGGFTDTQYF
v_call: TRBV4-3
clone_size: NA
j_call: TRBJ2-3
d_call: TRBD2

cdr3_nt: TGTGCCAGCAGCCCCGGAGGCGGCGCCAACTATGGCTACACCTTC
cdr3_aa: CASSPGGGANYGYTF
v_call: TRBV28
clone_size: few
j_call: TRBJ1-2
d_call: NA

cdr3_nt: TGTGCCAGCACCCCCTTGGGGCCCGACACAGATACGCAGTATTTT
cdr3_aa: CASTPLGPDTDTQYF
v_call: TRBV5-4
clone_size: NA
j_call: TRBJ2-3
d_call: NA

cdr3_nt: TGTGCCAGCAGCCAAGATGCGAACATTCAGTACTTC
cdr3_aa: CASSQDANIQYF
v_call: TRBV4-2
clone_size: few
j_call: TRBJ2-4
d_call: NA

cdr3_nt: TGTGCCAGCACCCAATTCGATACAGGGGTAGAGGAGCAGTTCTTC
cdr3_aa: CASTQFDTGVEEQFF
v_call: TRBV5-5
clone_size: NA
j_call: TRBJ2-1
d_call: TRBD1

cdr3_nt: TGTGCCAGCAGCTTAGTTTGGGGGGCGGCCGAGCAGTACTTC
cdr3_aa: CASSLVWGAAEQYF
v_call: TRBV7-2
clone_size: NA
j_call: TRBJ2-7
d_call: NA

cdr3_nt: TGCGCCAGCAGCCACCCCAGGGTTACTAGCGGGGGGGCTGAAGATACGCAGTATTTT
cdr3_aa: CASSHPRVTSGGAEDTQYF
v_call: TRBV4-1
clone_size: NA
j_call: TRBJ2-3
d_call: TRBD2

cdr3_nt: TGTGCCAGCAACCAGGGGTTTCAAGAGACCCAGTACTTC
cdr3_aa: CASNQGFQETQYF
v_call: TRBV11-2
clone_size: NA
j_call: TRBJ2-5
d_call: NA

cdr3_nt: TGTGCCAGCCGTCGCTGGGACAGATCTGAAAAACTGTTTTTT
cdr3_aa: CASRRWDRSEKLFF
v_call: TRBV5-5
clone_size: NA
j_call: TRBJ1-4
d_call: TRBD1

cdr3_nt: TGTGCCAGTAGCCCTCGGGGGAGCTCCTACAATGAGCAGTTCTTC
cdr3_aa: CASSPRGSSYNEQFF
v_call: TRBV19
clone_size: NA
j_call: TRBJ2-1
d_call: NA

cdr3_nt: TGTGCCAGCAGCGTAGCATGGGGAACTAACTATGGCTACACCTTC
cdr3_aa: CASSVAWGTNYGYTF
v_call: TRBV9
clone_size: NA
j_call: TRBJ1-2
d_call: NA

cdr3_nt: TGTGCCAGCATCCCCCCAGGGGGGATGCCCAACACTGAAGCTTTCTTT
cdr3_aa: CASIPPGGMPNTEAFF
v_call: TRBV7-9
clone_size: NA
j_call: TRBJ1-1
d_call: TRBD1

cdr3_nt: TGTGCCAGTAAGGTTGGGGAGCCTCTGGTAGGCTACACCTTC
cdr3_aa: CASKVGEPLVGYTF
v_call: TRBV19
clone_size: NA
j_call: TRBJ1-2
d_call: NA

cdr3_nt: TGTGCCAGCAGTCCGACAGGGCGGCACGAGCAGTACTTC
cdr3_aa: CASSPTGRHEQYF
v_call: TRBV7-9
clone_size: few
j_call: TRBJ2-7
d_call: TRBD1

cdr3_nt: TGTGCCAGCAGCCCCCCCGCGGGGGATACGCAGTATTTT
cdr3_aa: CASSPPAGDTQYF
v_call: TRBV7-9
clone_size: NA
j_call: TRBJ2-3
d_call: NA

cdr3_nt: TGTGCCAGTATGTTTGGGGGCCAAGATACGCAGTATTTT
cdr3_aa: CASMFGGQDTQYF
v_call: TRBV19
clone_size: NA
j_call: TRBJ2-3
d_call: NA

cdr3_nt: TGTGCCAGCAGCTTAAGAGGGTTCATGAACACTGAAGCTTTCTTT
cdr3_aa: CASSLRGFMNTEAFF
v_call: TRBV13
clone_size: NA
j_call: TRBJ1-1
d_call: NA

cdr3_nt: TGCGCCAGCAGCATGACACCTCCTTTCGGCGAGCAGTACTTC
cdr3_aa: CASSMTPPFGEQYF
v_call: TRBV5-1
clone_size: NA
j_call: TRBJ2-7
d_call: NA

cdr3_nt: TGTGCCAGCTCACCAGAAGAGACCCAGTACTTC
cdr3_aa: CASSPEETQYF
v_call: TRBV18
clone_size: NA
j_call: TRBJ2-5
d_call: NA

cdr3_nt: TGCGCCAGCAGCTTGGGACAGGGGGAGTCAGATACGCAGTATTTT
cdr3_aa: CASSLGQGESDTQYF
v_call: TRBV5-1
clone_size: NA
j_call: TRBJ2-3
d_call: TRBD1

cdr3_nt: TGTGCCAGCAGCTTTGACAGGGGGTACACCGGGGAGCTGTTTTTT
cdr3_aa: CASSFDRGYTGELFF
v_call: TRBV11-1
clone_size: NA
j_call: TRBJ2-2
d_call: TRBD1

cdr3_nt: TGTGCCAGTAGTGGGAAGGGCCACACTGAAGCTTTCTTT
cdr3_aa: CASSGKGHTEAFF
v_call: TRBV19
clone_size: NA
j_call: TRBJ1-1
d_call: NA

cdr3_nt: TGTGCCAGCAGGACCCAGGGGGCGCATGGCTACACCTTC
cdr3_aa: CASRTQGAHGYTF
v_call: TRBV6-1
clone_size: NA
j_call: TRBJ1-2
d_call: TRBD1

cdr3_nt: TGCGCCAGCAGTGAGTCGTATTTAGTGAGTTTCCTAGGGAGTGGCTACACCTTC
cdr3_aa: CASSESYLVSFLGSGYTF
v_call: TRBV10-1
clone_size: NA
j_call: TRBJ1-2
d_call: NA

cdr3_nt: TGTGCCAGCACCCACAGGGGGGGGAACACTGAAGCTTTCTTT
cdr3_aa: CASTHRGGNTEAFF
v_call: TRBV6-5
clone_size: NA
j_call: TRBJ1-1
d_call: TRBD1

cdr3_nt: TGTGCCAGCAGCGTAGGAGGGGTTGGGCAAGAGACCCAGTACTTC
cdr3_aa: CASSVGGVGQETQYF
v_call: TRBV9
clone_size: once
j_call: TRBJ2-5
d_call: NA

cdr3_nt: TGTGCCAGCAGCAATAGGGCCGATACGCAGTATTTT
cdr3_aa: CASSNRADTQYF
v_call: TRBV9
clone_size: NA
j_call: TRBJ2-3
d_call: NA

cdr3_nt: TGTGCCAGCAGTTTCTCGGGACAGACTTCCGCCGAGCAGTACTTC
cdr3_aa: CASSFSGQTSAEQYF
v_call: TRBV7-2
clone_size: few
j_call: TRBJ2-7
d_call: TRBD1

cdr3_nt: TGTGCCACCAGCAGAGATTGGAACCAAGAGACCCAGTACTTC
cdr3_aa: CATSRDWNQETQYF
v_call: TRBV15
clone_size: NA
j_call: TRBJ2-5
d_call: NA

cdr3_nt: TGTGCCAGTAGTATCGGGAGGAACACTGAAGCTTTCTTT
cdr3_aa: CASSIGRNTEAFF
v_call: TRBV19
clone_size: NA
j_call: TRBJ1-1
d_call: NA

cdr3_nt: TGTGCCAGCAGCTTGGCTTCCAGGGTAGGGGAGACCCAGTACTTC
cdr3_aa: CASSLASRVGETQYF
v_call: TRBV5-6
clone_size: NA
j_call: TRBJ2-5
d_call: NA

cdr3_nt: TGTGCCAGCTCACCGGGGCGGGGGGCAACCTACGAGCAGTACTTC
cdr3_aa: CASSPGRGATYEQYF
v_call: TRBV18
clone_size: once
j_call: TRBJ2-7
d_call: TRBD2

cdr3_nt: TGTGCCAGCAGAACTAGCGGACACGAGCAGTACTTC
cdr3_aa: CASRTSGHEQYF
v_call: TRBV27
clone_size: NA
j_call: TRBJ2-7
d_call: TRBD2

cdr3_nt: TGCGCCAGCAGCCAAGGGACAGCCGTCTACTATGGCTACACCTTC
cdr3_aa: CASSQGTAVYYGYTF
v_call: TRBV4-1
clone_size: NA
j_call: TRBJ1-2
d_call: NA